A selection of T cell receptor beta chains follows, all from one sample in a study of blood T cell repertoires in COVID-19. Profiling relied on immunoSEQ multiplex PCR, and the TCRdb table lists in-frame clones only, not all of them. Here the sample spans 350,000 or so clones, roughly nine tenths being singletons. Sequencing was done on a sample of peripheral blood. Every receptor here comes from a woman aged 55-70 years with COVID-19, enrolled during active disease. The CDR3 runs from the conserved cysteine through the conserved F or W. The order of the fields is CDR3 protein, CDR3 DNA, V gene, J gene, D gene, clone size. A D gene is named only where the DNA matches it firmly. Size tells how often a clone was seen (once, few, many) or the class of an expanded clone, and some rows leave it out.

CASSFPGVMVKEKLFF,TGTGCCAGCAGTTTCCCGGGGGTGATGGTGAAAGAAAAACTGTTTTTT,TRBV28,TRBJ1-4,.,once
CASASPGGGQETQYF,TGTGCTAGTGCCTCGCCGGGGGGAGGTCAAGAGACCCAGTACTTC,TRBV12-5,TRBJ2-5,TRBD2,.
CASILGSRDREGNTIYF,TGCGCCAGCATCCTTGGGTCTCGGGACAGGGAAGGAAACACCATATATTTT,TRBV10-1,TRBJ1-3,TRBD1,.
CASSAARGKPSYEQYF,TGTGCCAGCAGCGCCGCCAGGGGGAAACCTTCCTACGAGCAGTACTTC,TRBV21-1,TRBJ2-7,.,.
CASSYSWQGRAYEQYF,TGTGCCAGCAGTTACTCGTGGCAGGGGAGAGCCTACGAGCAGTACTTC,TRBV6-5,TRBJ2-7,.,.
CASSSSIRNTEAFF,TGCGCCAGCAGCTCCTCTATAAGGAACACTGAAGCTTTCTTT,TRBV5-1,TRBJ1-1,.,.
CASKISGGGFAKNIQYF,TGTGCCAGCAAAATAAGCGGGGGGGGCTTTGCCAAAAACATTCAGTACTTC,TRBV27,TRBJ2-4,TRBD2,.
CASSQDRGRRTEAFF,TGTGCCAGCAGCCAGGACAGGGGGCGCCGGACTGAAGCTTTCTTT,TRBV7-3,TRBJ1-1,TRBD1,.
CASMAGPNYGYTF,TGTGCCAGCATGGCAGGCCCGAACTATGGCTACACCTTC,TRBV2,TRBJ1-2,.,.
CASSQDQIATGEQYF,TGTGCCAGCAGCCAAGATCAAATAGCAACGGGCGAGCAGTACTTC,TRBV3-1/TRBV3-2,TRBJ2-7,.,.
CASSFSGAGTDTQYF,TGCGCCAGCAGTTTTAGCGGGGCGGGCACAGATACGCAGTATTTT,TRBV5-1,TRBJ2-3,TRBD2,.
CASSFVTGELFF,TGTGCCAGCAGCTTCGTCACCGGGGAGCTGTTTTTT,TRBV11-3,TRBJ2-2,.,few
CASRRGQGQETQYF,TGTGCCAGCAGACGCGGACAGGGCCAAGAGACCCAGTACTTC,TRBV7-8,TRBJ2-5,TRBD1,.
CASSEGSLEAFF,TGTGCCAGCAGTGAAGGTTCCTTAGAAGCTTTCTTT,TRBV2,TRBJ1-1,.,.
CASSPTNGETQYF,TGTGCCAGCTCACCGACTAATGGAGAGACCCAGTACTTC,TRBV18,TRBJ2-5,.,few
CASSLLRGGGEQYF,TGCGCCAGCAGCTTGCTCCGAGGGGGGGGCGAGCAGTACTTC,TRBV5-1,TRBJ2-7,.,.
CASSSPDTTQETQYF,TGTGCCAGTAGTAGCCCGGACACGACTCAAGAGACCCAGTACTTC,TRBV19,TRBJ2-5,.,.
CATRHSSGDGTDTQYF,TGTGCCACCAGACATTCTAGCGGGGACGGCACAGATACGCAGTATTTT,TRBV24-1,TRBJ2-3,TRBD2,.
CASSPEGGVREQYF,TGTGCCAGCAGCCCCGAGGGTGGAGTACGCGAGCAGTACTTC,TRBV7-9,TRBJ2-7,.,.
CASSPQDIGTQYF,TGTGCCAGCAGCCCTCAGGACATTGGTACGCAGTATTTT,TRBV14,TRBJ2-3,.,.
CASSVDTANTGELFF,TGTGCCAGCAGCGTAGACACAGCTAACACCGGGGAGCTGTTTTTT,TRBV9,TRBJ2-2,.,.
CASSQTSGGARIGETQYF,TGTGCCAGCAGCCAAACTAGCGGGGGCGCTAGGATCGGAGAGACCCAGTACTTC,TRBV3-1/TRBV3-2,TRBJ2-5,TRBD2,.